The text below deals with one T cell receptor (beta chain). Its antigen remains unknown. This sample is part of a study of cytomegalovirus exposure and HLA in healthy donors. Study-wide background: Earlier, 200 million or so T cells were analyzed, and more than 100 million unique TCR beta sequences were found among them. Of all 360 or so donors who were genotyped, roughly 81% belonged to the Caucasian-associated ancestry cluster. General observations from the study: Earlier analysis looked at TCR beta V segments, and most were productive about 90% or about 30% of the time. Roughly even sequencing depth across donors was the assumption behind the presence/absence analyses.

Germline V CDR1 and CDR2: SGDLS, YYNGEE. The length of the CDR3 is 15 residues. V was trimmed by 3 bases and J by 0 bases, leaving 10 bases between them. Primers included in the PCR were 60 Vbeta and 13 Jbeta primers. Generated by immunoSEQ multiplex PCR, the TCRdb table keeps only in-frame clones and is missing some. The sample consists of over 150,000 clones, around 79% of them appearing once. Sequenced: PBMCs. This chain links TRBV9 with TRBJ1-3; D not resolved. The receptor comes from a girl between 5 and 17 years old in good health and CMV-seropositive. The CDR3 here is CASSASTGSGNTIYF. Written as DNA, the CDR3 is TGTGCCAGCAGCGCATCTACCGGCTCTGGAAACACCATATATTTT.